Below, 23 T cell receptor beta chains from the same sample are listed, as sequenced in a study of blood T cell repertoires in COVID-19 (dated by TCRdb to 2020 to 2021). The library relied on the immunoSEQ multiplex PCR assay. Held by TCRdb, this immuneACCESS table contains in-frame sequences only and omits some clones. Under half of the omission traces to an unresolved V gene where checked; the cause of the rest is unknown. For this sample the table gives 160,000 or so clones, of which roughly 82% were detected only once. The top ten clones comprise roughly 15% of the sample. Sequencing used PBMCs or T cells enriched from blood (not recorded which). These receptor sequences come from a man aged 50 or older who had recovered from COVID-19.

The chain couples TRBV7-8 to TRBJ2-7; 9 bases match TRBD1. The CDR3 covers 15 residues. The junction had 7 bases not matched to a gene; V was cut back by 2 bases and J by 5 bases. CDR1 and CDR2 from the germline V gene are SGHVS and FQNEAQ. The CDR3 spells CASSLPGTGSHEQYF. CDR3 nucleotide sequence: TGTGCCAGCAGCTTACCTGGGACAGGGTCCCACGAGCAGTACTTC.

The chain employs TRBV7-9 and TRBJ1-1; 9 bases line up with TRBD1. The CDR3 extends over 14 amino acids. The junction had 2 bases not matched to a gene; V was cut back by 5 bases and J by 1 base. In germline, CDR1 is SEHNR, CDR2 FQNEAQ (reference sequence). The DNA for the CDR3 is TGTGCCAGCAGCCCGGACAGGGGGAACACTGAAGCTTTCTTT. Residues: CASSPDRGNTEAFF.

This clone has only a few counts. The chain employs TRBV7-8 and TRBJ1-6; D is unclear. Per germline, CDR1 SGHVS and CDR2 FQNEAQ. With 5 bases removed from V and 8 bases from J, the gap between germline ends came to 10 bases. This CDR3 has 13 residues. The CDR3 DNA reads as TGTGCCAGCAGCCTCCCCCGTGATTCACCCCTCCACTTT. Translating gives CASSLPRDSPLHF.

The gene calls are TRBV4-2 and TRBJ2-1; TRBD1 agrees at 7 bases. The CDR3 covers 14 residues. Germline V gives CDR1 LGHNA, CDR2 YNFKEQ. J lost 8 bases, V lost 1 base, and 5 bases had no gene match. The CDR3 DNA reads TGTGCCAGCAGCCAAGGACAGGGTAGGCATGAGCAGTTCTTC. This sequence encodes CASSQGQGRHEQFF.

The chain carries TRBV27 and TRBJ2-3; TRBD1 is a possible D gene (5 bases). CDR1 and CDR2 from the germline V gene are MNHEY and SMNVEV (reference sequence). Deletions cut 4 bases from V and 0 bases from J, with 11 bases between. The CDR3 extends over 15 amino acids. CDR3: CASSSGNPSTDTQYF. CDR3 coding DNA: TGTGCCAGCAGTTCAGGGAACCCTAGCACAGATACGCAGTATTTT.

This rearrangement joins TRBV9 to TRBJ1-4; D might be TRBD1 (6 bases). V lost 0 bases to trimming and J lost 3 bases, with 12 bases between them. Per the germline V gene, CDR1 is SGDLS and CDR2 is YYNGEE. The CDR3 sequence is 16 residues long. In DNA form, the CDR3 reads TGTGCCAGCAGCGTAGAAATGGGGGCAGCTAATGAAAAACTGTTTTTT. Translating it yields CASSVEMGAANEKLFF.

The gene calls are TRBV6-5 and TRBJ1-2, with 12 bases aligning to TRBD1. CDR3 length: 16 residues. Losses at the gene ends were 2 bases for V and 7 bases for J; bases not matched to a gene: 8. Germline loops: CDR1 MNHEY, CDR2 SVGAGI. The CDR3, as DNA: TGTGCCAGCAGTTACGTAGGGACAGGGGGCAGGTCTGGCTACACCTTC. This encodes CASSYVGTGGRSGYTF.

The chain employs TRBV3-1 (or the pseudogene TRBV3-2) and TRBJ2-4; 12 bases match TRBD2. The germline CDR1 and CDR2 sequences are LGHDT and YNNKEL (reference sequence). The trim removed 1 base at V and 6 bases at J, leaving 7 bases unmatched. This CDR3 contains 17 residues. The CDR3 DNA is TGTGCCAGCAGCCAAGCCCGACTAGCGGGGGCGGTAAACATTCAGTACTTC. Translation gives CASSQARLAGAVNIQYF.

The gene calls are TRBV5-4 and TRBJ2-1; D might be TRBD2 (7 bases). From germline, CDR1 is SGHNT and CDR2 YYREEE (reference sequence). The CDR3 is 12 amino acids. The V gene lost 5 bases and the J gene lost 13 bases, with 16 bases spanning the gap. The CDR3 loop reads CASSQPGGQQFF. For the CDR3, the DNA is TGTGCCAGCAGTCAACCGGGGGGACAACAGTTCTTC.

V gene TRBV4-2 combines with J gene TRBJ2-7, with 10 bases matching TRBD1. V lost 4 bases, J lost 1 base, and 10 bases stayed unmatched. CDR1 is LGHNA, CDR2 YNFKEQ, per germline. The CDR3 runs to 17 residues. The CDR3 nucleotides read TGTGCCAGCAGCCCCAGACCGGACAGGGGGACTTCCTACGAGCAGTACTTC. Translating gives CASSPRPDRGTSYEQYF.

In its sample, this clone was seen once. The chain is built from TRBV6-5 and TRBJ1-2, with 8 bases aligning to TRBD1. CDR3 length equals 15 residues. The germline V gene encodes CDR1 MNHEY and CDR2 SVGAGI. J lost 6 bases, V lost 5 bases, and 11 bases had no gene match. CDR3 region: CASSTGTGRQNGYTF. The CDR3 coding sequence is TGTGCCAGCAGTACCGGGACAGGCCGCCAGAATGGCTACACCTTC.

This CDR3 reads CASSLTGGEDIQYF. As DNA, the CDR3 is TGCGCCAGCAGCTTGACAGGGGGCGAAGACATTCAGTACTTC. J is TRBJ2-4 and V is TRBV5-1; 9 positions agree with TRBD1. Trimming cost V 1 base and J 8 bases; bases outside gene matches: 4. The CDR3 is 14 residues long. In germline, CDR1 is SGHRS, CDR2 YFSETQ.

This chain connects TRBV6-5 to TRBJ1-5, with 9 bases lining up with TRBD1. The CDR3 has 14 amino acids. The trim removed 7 bases at V and 2 bases at J, leaving 3 bases unmatched. Germline V gene sequence: CDR1 MNHEY, CDR2 SVGAGI. As DNA, the CDR3 is TGTGCCAGCATCTGGGACAGGGGCAATCAGCCCCAGCATTTT. Its protein product is CASIWDRGNQPQHF.

The CDR3: CASSFGGANTEAFF. The DNA for the CDR3 is TGTGCCAGCAGCTTCGGAGGGGCGAACACTGAAGCTTTCTTT. The rearrangement uses TRBV7-3 and TRBJ1-1; weak D call: TRBD1 (5 bases). Germline V gene sequence: CDR1 SGHTA, CDR2 FQGTGA. The V gene lost 3 bases and the J gene lost 1 base, with 9 bases spanning the gap. The CDR3 is 14 residues long.

V and J are TRBV12-5 and TRBJ1-1; D perhaps matches TRBD1 (5 bases). The CDR3 has 17 amino acids. Trimming stripped 3 bases from V and 1 base from J, with 18 bases between. Germline CDR1 LGHNT, CDR2 FRNRAP. The CDR3 protein is CASGFILVSGPNTEAFF. The CDR3 DNA is TGTGCTAGTGGTTTTATCCTCGTTTCAGGGCCGAACACTGAAGCTTTCTTT.

This chain connects TRBV5-1 to TRBJ2-1; 7 bases fit TRBD2. Looked up from germline, CDR1 is SGHRS and CDR2 is YFSETQ. The CDR3 totals 15 residues. V trimming: 3 bases; J trimming: 3 bases; junction bases outside the gene matches: 6. The CDR3 reads CASSYGGGGYNEQFF. The CDR3 nucleotides read TGCGCCAGCAGCTATGGCGGGGGTGGCTACAATGAGCAGTTCTTC. Full variable domain (rest looked up from reference TRBV5-1 and TRBJ2-1): KAGVTQTPRYLIKTRGQQVTLSCSPISGHRSVSWYQQTPGQGLQFLFEYFSETQRNKGNFPGRFSGRQFSNSRSEMNVSTLELGDSALYLCASSYGGGGYNEQFFGPGTRLTVL.

CDR3 nucleotides: TGCGCCAGCAGCTTGGGGAGGGACGCAGATACGCAGTATTTT. Translating it yields CASSLGRDADTQYF. The V and J genes are TRBV5-1 and TRBJ2-3; possibly TRBD2 for D (6 bases). Trimming shortened V by 0 bases and J by 4 bases, and 9 bases separated the two germline ends. This CDR3 spans 14 amino acids. Germline V gene sequence: CDR1 SGHRS, CDR2 YFSETQ. Based on the CDR3 plus reference TRBV5-1 and TRBJ2-3, the full variable domain is KAGVTQTPRYLIKTRGQQVTLSCSPISGHRSVSWYQQTPGQGLQFLFEYFSETQRNKGNFPGRFSGRQFSNSRSEMNVSTLELGDSALYLCASSLGRDADTQYFGPGTRLTVL.

There are a few counts of this clone. J is TRBJ1-1 and V is TRBV11-2; tentatively, D is TRBD1 (6 bases). The CDR3 runs to 17 residues. Trimming cost V 0 bases and J 2 bases, with 16 bases left between them. CDR1 is SGHAT and CDR2 is FQNNGV in the germline V gene. The CDR3 DNA follows: TGTGCCAGCAGCTTAGATCACGAGGCCAGGGGTAACACTGAAGCTTTCTTT. Amino acid sequence: CASSLDHEARGNTEAFF. Full variable domain (remainder filled in from reference TRBV11-2 and TRBJ1-1): EAGVAQSPRYKIIEKRQSVAFWCNPISGHATLYWYQQILGQGPKLLIQFQNNGVVDDSQLPKDRFSAERLKGVDSTLKIQPAKLEDSAVYLCASSLDHEARGNTEAFFGQGTRLTVV.

The V and J genes are TRBV28 and TRBJ1-1; TRBD1 aligns across 12 bases. V lost 5 bases, J lost 3 bases, and 4 bases stayed unmatched. The CDR3 extends over 15 amino acids. Germline CDR1 and CDR2: MDHEN and SYDVKM. The DNA of the CDR3 is TGTGCCAGCAGTCGGGACAGGGGGCGCGACACTGAAGCTTTCTTT. Translation: CASSRDRGRDTEAFF.

V is TRBV6-5 and J is TRBJ1-1, with a tentative D call TRBD1 (5 bases). Germline V CDR1 and CDR2: MNHEY, SVGAGI. The ends were cut back, 4 bases at V and 7 bases at J, with 13 bases in the middle. The CDR3 spans 13 residues. In nucleotides, the CDR3 is TGTGCCAGCAGTTCACTAACAGGCGTTGAAGCTTTCTTT. Translated, it gives CASSSLTGVEAFF.

CDR3 nucleotides: TGTGCCAGCAGCGAAATAGGGACAGGGAACTACGAGCAGTACTTC. This encodes CASSEIGTGNYEQYF. The chain employs TRBV5-6 and TRBJ2-7, with 9 positions matching TRBD1. CDR1 SGHDT and CDR2 YYEEEE come from the germline V gene. V trimming: 4 bases; J trimming: 3 bases; junction bases outside the gene matches: 8. The CDR3 has 15 residues.

This clone was seen once. The V call is TRBV28, the J call TRBJ2-3; no definite D call. CDR3 length: 12 amino acids. Germline V gene data show CDR1 as MDHEN and CDR2 as SYDVKM. The DNA for the CDR3 is TGTGTCATCGGAGCGCGGACAGATACGCAGTATTTT. Translated: CVIGARTDTQYF.

This CDR3 reads CASSYSRGGNQPQHF. CDR3 DNA sequence: TGTGCCAGCAGTTACTCTCGCGGGGGAAATCAGCCCCAGCATTTT. The chain carries TRBV6-2 or TRBV6-3 and TRBJ1-5; D is possibly TRBD1 (5 bases). Trimming stripped 0 bases from V and 4 bases from J, with 10 bases between. Per the germline V gene, CDR1 is MNHEY and CDR2 is SVGEGT. The CDR3 extends over 15 amino acids.